Listed here are 4 T cell receptor beta chains from one sample, sequenced in a study of blood T cell repertoires in COVID-19. Here immunoSEQ multiplex PCR was the method, and the copy in TCRdb shows in-frame clones only, minus some. The table lists 70,000 to 95,000 clones, 89% of them singletons. The material sequenced was peripheral blood. These receptors were collected from a man over 45 with COVID-19, enrolled during active disease.

The V gene is TRBV7-9, the J gene TRBJ1-4; 9 bases are shared with TRBD1. J was trimmed by 7 bases and V by 5 bases; bases with no gene match: 5. Germline assignment: CDR1 SEHNR and CDR2 FQNEAQ (reference sequence). CDR3 length: 14 residues. The CDR3 nucleotides are TGTGCCAGCAGCCTAGGACAGGGGAGTGAAAAACTGTTTTTT. It encodes CASSLGQGSEKLFF.

The rearrangement joins TRBV7-2 to TRBJ2-1; TRBD2 matches 9 bases. V shed 5 bases, J shed 6 bases, and the junction held 11 bases outside the gene matches. Per the germline V gene, CDR1 is SGHTA and CDR2 is FQGNSA. The CDR3 consists of 16 residues. CDR3 bases: TGTGCCAGCAGCCAAAGCCTTGCGGGGGGGCTCAATGAGCAGTTCTTC. This sequence encodes CASSQSLAGGLNEQFF.

This clone has just a few counts. The chain recombines TRBV27 with TRBJ2-1; 9 nucleotides align to TRBD1. CDR1 is MNHEY, CDR2 SMNVEV, per germline (reference sequence). The V segment lost 4 bases and the J segment 7 bases; nucleotides outside the gene matches: 8. The CDR3 loop spans 15 amino acids. In DNA form, the CDR3 reads TGTGCCAGCAGTTGGGGGGACAGGGTGGGGAATGAGCAGTTCTTC. Protein: CASSWGDRVGNEQFF.

The chain carries TRBV11-2 and TRBJ2-4, with D possibly being TRBD2 (5 bases). Trimming shortened V by 3 bases and J by 2 bases, and 11 bases separated the two germline ends. Germline V gene sequence: CDR1 SGHAT, CDR2 FQNNGV. CDR3 length equals 15 residues. CDR3 in DNA: TGTGCCAGCAGCTTGGTCACGGGGACCAAAAACATTCAGTACTTC. Its translation is CASSLVTGTKNIQYF.